This is a list of T cell receptor beta chains from one sample in a study of T cells after yellow fever vaccination. TCRdb passed the 5' RACE reads through MiXCR, listing each CDR3 protein once. The repertoire holds about 68,000 distinct CDR3 sequences, with just over 6.5% as singletons. The material was CD8+ T cells sorted from PBMCs, obtained about 49 days after the first yellow fever vaccination. The source is a man between 18 and 29 years old who received the YFV17D yellow fever vaccine. Each CDR3 is given with its conserved first and last residue. A D gene is named only where the DNA matches it firmly. Clone size is stated in some rows and not others, as once, few, many or a class when expanded.

>TRBD1|TRBV20-1|15|few|TRBJ2-2
TGCAGTGCCAGAGCCCGGACAGGGGGCGTCGGGGAGCTGTTTTTT
CSARARTGGVGELFF
>-|TRBV10-3|15|-|TRBJ2-1
TGTGCCATCAGTGAGTCTGCTAGCCCCTACAATGAGCAGTTCTTC
CAISESASPYNEQFF
>TRBD1|TRBV5-1|17|few|TRBJ2-2
TGCGCCAGCGCATCGGGACAGGGGAACATTGGTACCGGGGAGCTGTTTTTT
CASASGQGNIGTGELFF
>-|TRBV7-9|14|few|TRBJ2-3
TGTGCCAGCAGCTTGGTACAGCATGGAGATACGCAGTATTTT
CASSLVQHGDTQYF
>-|TRBV7-2|12|few|TRBJ2-3
TGTGCCAGCAGTTCCCACATAGATACGCAGTATTTT
CASSSHIDTQYF
>-|TRBV6-2/TRBV6-3|13|-|TRBJ2-2
TGTGCCAGCAGTTACTCGGGGCCCCAGGAGCTGTTTTTT
CASSYSGPQELFF
>-|TRBV7-6|13|few|TRBJ2-7
TGTGCCAGCAGCCTTGGGGAGGTCTACGAGCAGTACTTC
CASSLGEVYEQYF
>TRBD2|TRBV6-5|15|few|TRBJ2-5
TGTGCCAGCAGTTTCATTAGCGGGGGCCAAGAGACCCAGTACTTC
CASSFISGGQETQYF
>TRBD2|TRBV7-2|16|few|TRBJ2-2
TGTGCCAGCAGCGCGCAAGCGGGGGGGGGAACCGGGGAGCTGTTTTTT
CASSAQAGGGTGELFF
>-|TRBV20-1|14|few|TRBJ1-1
TGCAGTGCCCAAGACTCGGGCATGAACACTGAAGCTTTCTTT
CSAQDSGMNTEAFF
>-|TRBV5-1|13|few|TRBJ1-1
TGCGCCAGCAGCCCCACACCTAAAACTGAAGCTTTCTTT
CASSPTPKTEAFF
>-|TRBV7-6|14|few|TRBJ1-1
TGTGCCAGCAGCCAAAGGGGTAGGAACACTGAAGCTTTCTTT
CASSQRGRNTEAFF
>-|TRBV6-5|15|many|TRBJ1-5
TGTGCCAGCAGTTATGGGTTCGGAGGCAATCAGCCCCAGCATTTT
CASSYGFGGNQPQHF
>-|TRBV12-5|11|-|TRBJ2-5
TGTGCTTCAAAGGTCCAAGAGACCCAGTACTTC
CASKVQETQYF
>-|TRBV4-3|15|many|TRBJ2-7
TGCGCCAGCAGCCAAGATTTAGTTCCTCGGGACGAGCAGTACTTC
CASSQDLVPRDEQYF
>-|TRBV10-3|16|many|TRBJ1-5
TGTGCCATCAGTGACTCGGAGGAGACACCCCCGGGGCCCCAGCATTTT
CAISDSEETPPGPQHF
>TRBD2|TRBV12-5|16|many|TRBJ2-3
TGTGCTAGTGGTTTGGTACTAGCGGGCTTCACAGATACGCAGTATTTT
CASGLVLAGFTDTQYF
>TRBD2|TRBV7-9|15|many|TRBJ2-1
TGTGCCAGCTCCCTGACTAGCGGGGTATACAATGAGCAGTTCTTC
CASSLTSGVYNEQFF
>TRBD1|TRBV11-3|16|few|TRBJ2-1
TGTGCCAGCAGCTCTTCCGGGACAGGGTCCTACAATGAGCAGTTCTTC
CASSSSGTGSYNEQFF
>-|TRBV7-6|15|many|TRBJ1-3
TGTGCCAGCAGCTTACCGGGCCTTACGGGAAACACCATATATTTT
CASSLPGLTGNTIYF
>-|TRBV27|12|many|TRBJ2-3
TGTGCCAGTTTTGCGGGCACAGATACGCAGTATTTT
CASFAGTDTQYF
>TRBD2|TRBV6-1|16|-|TRBJ2-1
TGTGCCAGCAGTGGAGCGGCTAGCGGGTCCTACAATGAGCAGTTCTTC
CASSGAASGSYNEQFF
>-|TRBV5-5|15|many|TRBJ2-1
TGTGCCAGCAGCTTGGGAGGGAATGTTTTCAATGAGCAGTTCTTC
CASSLGGNVFNEQFF
>-|TRBV5-4|11|-|TRBJ2-3
TGTGCCAGCACCGTGACAGATACGCAGTATTTT
CASTVTDTQYF
>-|TRBV5-6|17|many|TRBJ1-1
TGTGCCAGCAGCTTTAGCTCCAACAGCCGGGGGAACACTGAAGCTTTCTTT
CASSFSSNSRGNTEAFF
>TRBD2|TRBV20-1|17|many|TRBJ2-1
TGCAGTGCCCTAACTAGCGGGGGGCCGAGCTCCTACAATGAGCAGTTCTTC
CSALTSGGPSSYNEQFF
>-|TRBV10-2|14|-|TRBJ1-2
TGCGCCAGCAGTGAATTTGAGGCTCCGGGCGGCTACACCTTC
CASSEFEAPGGYTF
>-|TRBV5-1|15|many|TRBJ2-1
TGCGCCAGCAGCTTGGCCCGGGGTACCCACAATGAGCAGTTCTTC
CASSLARGTHNEQFF